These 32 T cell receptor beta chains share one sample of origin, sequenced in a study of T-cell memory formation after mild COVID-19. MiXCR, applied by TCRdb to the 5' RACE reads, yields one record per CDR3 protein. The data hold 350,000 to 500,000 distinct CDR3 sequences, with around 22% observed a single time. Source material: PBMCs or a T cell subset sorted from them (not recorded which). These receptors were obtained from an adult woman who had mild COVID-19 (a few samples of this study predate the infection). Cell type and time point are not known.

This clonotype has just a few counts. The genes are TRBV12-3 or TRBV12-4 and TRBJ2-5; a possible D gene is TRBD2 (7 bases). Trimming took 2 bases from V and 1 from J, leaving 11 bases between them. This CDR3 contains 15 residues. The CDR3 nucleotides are TGTGCCAGCAGTTTACTTCGGGGGGCCCAAGAGACCCAGTACTTC. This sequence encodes CASSLLRGAQETQYF.

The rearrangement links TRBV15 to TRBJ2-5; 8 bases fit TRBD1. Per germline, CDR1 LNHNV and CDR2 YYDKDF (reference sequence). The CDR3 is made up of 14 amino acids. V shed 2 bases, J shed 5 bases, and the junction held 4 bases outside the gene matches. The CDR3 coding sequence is TGTGCCACCAGCAGATCGACAGGGGTGGAGACCCAGTACTTC. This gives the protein CATSRSTGVETQYF. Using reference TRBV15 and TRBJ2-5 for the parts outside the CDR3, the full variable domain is DAMVIQNPRYQVTQFGKPVTLSCSQTLNHNVMYWYQQKSSQAPKLLFHYYDKDFNNEADTPDNFQSRRPNTSFCFLDIRSPGLGDTAMYLCATSRSTGVETQYFGPGTRLLVL.

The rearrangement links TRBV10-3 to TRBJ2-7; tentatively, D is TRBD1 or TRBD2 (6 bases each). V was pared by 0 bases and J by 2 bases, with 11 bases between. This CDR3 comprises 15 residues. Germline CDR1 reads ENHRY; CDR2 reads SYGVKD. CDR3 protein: CAISESGGLTYEQYF. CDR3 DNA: TGTGCCATCAGTGAGTCAGGGGGACTGACCTACGAGCAGTACTTC.

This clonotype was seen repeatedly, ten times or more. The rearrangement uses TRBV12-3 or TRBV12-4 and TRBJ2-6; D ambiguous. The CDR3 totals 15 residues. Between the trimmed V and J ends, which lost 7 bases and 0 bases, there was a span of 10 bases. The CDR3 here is CASNPDHSGANVLTF. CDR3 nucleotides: TGTGCCAGCAACCCCGACCACTCTGGGGCCAACGTCCTGACTTTC.

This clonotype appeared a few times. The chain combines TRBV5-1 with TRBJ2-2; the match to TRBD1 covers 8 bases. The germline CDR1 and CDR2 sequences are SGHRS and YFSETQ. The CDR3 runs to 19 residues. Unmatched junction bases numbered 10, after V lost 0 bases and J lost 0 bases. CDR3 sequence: CASSLDSDRGLANTGELFF. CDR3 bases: TGCGCCAGCAGCTTGGACTCTGACAGGGGATTGGCGAACACCGGGGAGCTGTTTTTT.

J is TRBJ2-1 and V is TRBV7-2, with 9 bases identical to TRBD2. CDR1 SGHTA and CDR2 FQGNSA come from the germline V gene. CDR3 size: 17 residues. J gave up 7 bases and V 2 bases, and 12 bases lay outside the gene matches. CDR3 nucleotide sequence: TGTGCCAGCAGCTTACGGTGGTTAGCGGGAGCGCGGAATGAGCAGTTCTTC. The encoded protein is CASSLRWLAGARNEQFF.

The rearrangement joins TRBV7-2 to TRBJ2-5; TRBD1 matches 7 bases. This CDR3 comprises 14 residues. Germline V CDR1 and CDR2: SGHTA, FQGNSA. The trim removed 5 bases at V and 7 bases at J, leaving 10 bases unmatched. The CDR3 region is CASSPGTAVGTQYF. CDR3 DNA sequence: TGTGCCAGCAGCCCGGGGACAGCCGTAGGGACCCAGTACTTC.

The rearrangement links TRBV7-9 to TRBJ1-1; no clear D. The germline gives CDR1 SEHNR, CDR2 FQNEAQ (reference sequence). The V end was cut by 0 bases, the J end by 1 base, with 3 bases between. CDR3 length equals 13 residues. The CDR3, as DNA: TGTGCCAGCAGCTTAGCCAAGAACACTGAAGCTTTCTTT. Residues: CASSLAKNTEAFF.

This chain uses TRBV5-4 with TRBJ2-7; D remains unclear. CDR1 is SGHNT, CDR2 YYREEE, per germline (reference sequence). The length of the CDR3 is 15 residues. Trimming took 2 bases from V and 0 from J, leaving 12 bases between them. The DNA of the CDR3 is TGTGCCAGCAGCTTTTTGGGCCTTAGCTCCTACGAGCAGTACTTC. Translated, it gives CASSFLGLSSYEQYF.

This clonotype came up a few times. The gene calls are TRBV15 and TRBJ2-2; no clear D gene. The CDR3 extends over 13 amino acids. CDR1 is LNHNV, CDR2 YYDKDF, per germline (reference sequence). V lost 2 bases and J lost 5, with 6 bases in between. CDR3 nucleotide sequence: TGTGCCACCAGCAGATCGAGTACCGGGGAGCTGTTTTTT. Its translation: CATSRSSTGELFF.

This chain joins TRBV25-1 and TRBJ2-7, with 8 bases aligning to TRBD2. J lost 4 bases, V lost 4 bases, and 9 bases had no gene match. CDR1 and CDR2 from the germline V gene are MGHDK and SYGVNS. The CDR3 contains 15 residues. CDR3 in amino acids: CASSGAGGGPYEQYF. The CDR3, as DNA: TGTGCCAGCAGTGGGGCCGGCGGGGGGCCATACGAGCAGTACTTC.

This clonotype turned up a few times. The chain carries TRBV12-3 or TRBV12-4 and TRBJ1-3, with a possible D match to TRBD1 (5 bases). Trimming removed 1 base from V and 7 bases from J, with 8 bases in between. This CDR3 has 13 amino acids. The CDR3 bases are TGTGCCAGCAGTTTAGTCGAGGGGAACACCATATATTTT. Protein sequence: CASSLVEGNTIYF.

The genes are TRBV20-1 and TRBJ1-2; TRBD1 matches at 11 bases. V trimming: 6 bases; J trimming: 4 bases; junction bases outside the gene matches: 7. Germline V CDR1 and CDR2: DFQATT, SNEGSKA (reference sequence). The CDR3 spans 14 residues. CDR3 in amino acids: CSAAGTGGSYGYTF. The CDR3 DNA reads TGCAGTGCCGCAGGGACAGGGGGATCCTATGGCTACACCTTC.

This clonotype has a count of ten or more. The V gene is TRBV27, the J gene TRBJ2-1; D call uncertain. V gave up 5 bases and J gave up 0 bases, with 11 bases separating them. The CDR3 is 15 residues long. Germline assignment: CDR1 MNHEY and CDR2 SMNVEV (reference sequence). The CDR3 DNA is TGTGCCAGCAGTATGCGAGTCCTCTCCTACAATGAGCAGTTCTTC. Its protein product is CASSMRVLSYNEQFF.

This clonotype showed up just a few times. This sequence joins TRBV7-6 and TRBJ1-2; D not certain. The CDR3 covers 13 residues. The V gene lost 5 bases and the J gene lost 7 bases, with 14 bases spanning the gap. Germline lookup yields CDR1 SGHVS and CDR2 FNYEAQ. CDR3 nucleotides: TGTGCCAGCAGCCGTACAAGCGTTGGTGGCTACACCTTC. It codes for CASSRTSVGGYTF.

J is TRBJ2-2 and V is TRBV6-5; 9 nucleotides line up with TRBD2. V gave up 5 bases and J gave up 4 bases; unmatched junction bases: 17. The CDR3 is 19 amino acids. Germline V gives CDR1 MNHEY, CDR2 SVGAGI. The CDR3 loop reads CASSRGEAEREVATGELFF. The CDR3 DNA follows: TGTGCCAGCAGTCGGGGGGAGGCGGAGCGGGAGGTAGCCACCGGGGAGCTGTTTTTT.

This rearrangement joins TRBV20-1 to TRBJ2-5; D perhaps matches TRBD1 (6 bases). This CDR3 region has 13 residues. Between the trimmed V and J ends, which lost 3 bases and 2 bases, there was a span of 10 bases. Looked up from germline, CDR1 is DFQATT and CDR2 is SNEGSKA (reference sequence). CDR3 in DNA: TGCAGTGCTAGGGGGGCCAATCAAGAGACCCAGTACTTC. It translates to CSARGANQETQYF.

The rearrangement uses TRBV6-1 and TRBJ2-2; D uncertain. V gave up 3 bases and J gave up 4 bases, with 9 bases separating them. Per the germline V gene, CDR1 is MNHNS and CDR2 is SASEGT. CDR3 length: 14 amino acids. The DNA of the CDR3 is TGTGCCAGCAGTGACCGCTTGGGCACCGGGGAGCTGTTTTTT. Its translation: CASSDRLGTGELFF.

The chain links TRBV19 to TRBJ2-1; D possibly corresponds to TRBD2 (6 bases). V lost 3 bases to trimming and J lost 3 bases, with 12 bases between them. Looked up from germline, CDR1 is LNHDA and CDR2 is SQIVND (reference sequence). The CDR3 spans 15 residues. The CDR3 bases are TGTGCCAGTAGTATTCCAACTAGCTTCTACAATGAGCAGTTCTTC. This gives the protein CASSIPTSFYNEQFF.

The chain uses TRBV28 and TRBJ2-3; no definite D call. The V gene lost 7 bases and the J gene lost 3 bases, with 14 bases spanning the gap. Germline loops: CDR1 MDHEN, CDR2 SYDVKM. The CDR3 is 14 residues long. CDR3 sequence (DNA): TGTGCCAGCACCCCTGGTCGGCAGACAGATACGCAGTATTTT. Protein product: CASTPGRQTDTQYF.

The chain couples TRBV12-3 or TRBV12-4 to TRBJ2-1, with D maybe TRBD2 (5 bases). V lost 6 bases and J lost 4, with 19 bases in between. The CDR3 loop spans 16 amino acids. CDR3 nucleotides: TGTGCCAGCAGATCTGAGGGAGCACTCACATACAATGAGCAGTTCTTC. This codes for CASRSEGALTYNEQFF.

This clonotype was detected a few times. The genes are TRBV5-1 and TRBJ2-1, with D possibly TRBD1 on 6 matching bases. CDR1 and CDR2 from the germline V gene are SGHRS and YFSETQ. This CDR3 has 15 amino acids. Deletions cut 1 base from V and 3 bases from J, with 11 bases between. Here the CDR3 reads CASSLLGQFYNEQFF. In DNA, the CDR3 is TGCGCCAGCAGCTTGCTAGGACAGTTCTACAATGAGCAGTTCTTC.

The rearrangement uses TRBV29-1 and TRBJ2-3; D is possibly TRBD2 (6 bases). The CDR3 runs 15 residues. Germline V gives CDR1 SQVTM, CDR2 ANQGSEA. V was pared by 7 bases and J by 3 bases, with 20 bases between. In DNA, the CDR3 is TGCAGCGCTCGCCTGACTGGCGGGACTACAGATACGCAGTATTTT. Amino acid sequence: CSARLTGGTTDTQYF.

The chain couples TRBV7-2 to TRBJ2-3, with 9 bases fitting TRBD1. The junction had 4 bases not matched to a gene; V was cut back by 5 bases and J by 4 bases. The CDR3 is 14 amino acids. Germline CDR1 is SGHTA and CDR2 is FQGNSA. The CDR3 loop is CASSDRGDSDTQYF. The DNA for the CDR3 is TGTGCCAGCAGCGACAGGGGGGATTCAGATACGCAGTATTTT.

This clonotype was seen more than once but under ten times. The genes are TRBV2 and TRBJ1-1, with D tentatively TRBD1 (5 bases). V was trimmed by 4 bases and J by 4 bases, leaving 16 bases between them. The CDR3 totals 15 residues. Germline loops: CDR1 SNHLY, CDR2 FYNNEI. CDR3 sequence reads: CASSGAGRYATEAFF. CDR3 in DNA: TGTGCCAGCAGTGGGGCAGGGAGGTATGCCACTGAAGCTTTCTTT.

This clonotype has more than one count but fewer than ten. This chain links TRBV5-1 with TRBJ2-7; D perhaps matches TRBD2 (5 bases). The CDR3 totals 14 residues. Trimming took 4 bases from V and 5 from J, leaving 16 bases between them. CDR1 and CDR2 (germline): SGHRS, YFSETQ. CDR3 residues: CASSTDTGKNEQYF. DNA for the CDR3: TGCGCCAGCAGCACAGACACGGGAAAGAACGAGCAGTACTTC.

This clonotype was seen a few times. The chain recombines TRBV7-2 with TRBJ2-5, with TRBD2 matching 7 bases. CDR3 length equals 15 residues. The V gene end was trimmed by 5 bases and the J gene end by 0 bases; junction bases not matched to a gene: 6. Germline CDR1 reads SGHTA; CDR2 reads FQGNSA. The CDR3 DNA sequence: TGTGCCAGCAGCCCGTCGCGGGGGAACCAAGAGACCCAGTACTTC. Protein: CASSPSRGNQETQYF.

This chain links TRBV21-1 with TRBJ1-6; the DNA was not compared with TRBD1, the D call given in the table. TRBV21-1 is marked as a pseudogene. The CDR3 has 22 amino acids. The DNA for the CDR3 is TGTGCCAGGAAAAGGGGAGAACCGGGACAGGGGATCCGGGGCTCCTATAATTCACCCCTCCACTTT. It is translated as CARKRGEPGQGIRGSYNSPLHF.

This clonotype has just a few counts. CDR3 loop: CSAVQGLATIYNEQFF. CDR3 sequence (DNA): TGCAGTGCTGTACAGGGACTAGCAACGATATACAATGAGCAGTTCTTC. The chain has TRBV20-1 and TRBJ2-1; 9 positions match TRBD2. Germline-derived CDR1 and CDR2 are DFQATT and SNEGSKA (reference sequence). V lost 5 bases and J lost 4; bases outside the gene matches: 12. CDR3 size: 16 residues.

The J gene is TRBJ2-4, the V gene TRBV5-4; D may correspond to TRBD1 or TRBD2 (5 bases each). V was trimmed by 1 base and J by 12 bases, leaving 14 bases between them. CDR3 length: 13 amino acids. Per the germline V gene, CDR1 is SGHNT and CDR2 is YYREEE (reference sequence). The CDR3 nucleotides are TGTGCCAGCAGCTTGTACAATCGGGGCAATCAGTACTTC. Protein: CASSLYNRGNQYF.

Written as DNA, the CDR3 is TGTGCCAGCAGCGATACTAGCGGCCCCTACGAGCAGTACTTC. This codes for CASSDTSGPYEQYF. The J gene is TRBJ2-7, the V gene TRBV7-9, with TRBD2 matching 8 bases. The V segment lost 5 bases and the J segment 2 bases; nucleotides outside the gene matches: 5. The CDR3 totals 14 residues. CDR1 and CDR2 from the germline V gene are SEHNR and FQNEAQ (reference sequence).

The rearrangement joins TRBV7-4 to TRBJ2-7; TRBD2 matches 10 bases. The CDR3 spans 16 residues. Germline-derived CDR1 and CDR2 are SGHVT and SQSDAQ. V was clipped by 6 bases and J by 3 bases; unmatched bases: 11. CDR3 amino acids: CASRSFKREGDYEQYF. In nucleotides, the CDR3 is TGTGCCAGCAGGTCTTTTAAGCGGGAGGGCGACTACGAGCAGTACTTC.